This passage covers 18 T cell receptor beta chains from one sample sequenced in a study of T-cell reconstitution after alpha-beta-depleted transplantation in children. Unique molecular identifiers tagged the TCRbeta library. TCRdb re-called the PCR reads through MiXCR, storing one row per CDR3 protein. This sample has 90,000 to 150,000 distinct CDR3 sequences, with around 23% found just once. The specimen comprised PBMCs, mostly from graft donor cells, sampled 180 days after TCRalphabeta/CD19-depleted stem cell transplant. The receptors derive from a male patient aged 2-15 years who had a stem cell transplant for chronic granulomatous disease, so the T cells may come from the graft donor.

This clonotype occurred a few times. The CDR3 DNA is TGTGCCAGCGGAAGGACAGGGGGCATTTCCTACGAGCAGTACTTC. Residues: CASGRTGGISYEQYF. The V call is TRBV27, the J call TRBJ2-7, with TRBD1 matching 11 bases. J lost 1 base, V lost 8 bases, and 7 bases had no gene match. Looked up from germline, CDR1 is MNHEY and CDR2 is SMNVEV (reference sequence). The CDR3 runs to 15 residues.

V is TRBV20-1 and J is TRBJ2-2, with 10 bases lining up with TRBD2. The CDR3 totals 15 residues. With 2 bases clipped from V and 8 bases from J, the junction kept 8 bases outside the gene matches. Germline loops: CDR1 DFQATT, CDR2 SNEGSKA (reference sequence). CDR3 nucleotides: TGCAGTGCTAGATACCTAGCGGGGGCTGGTGGGGAGCTGTTTTTT. It translates to CSARYLAGAGGELFF.

This clonotype has a count of ten or more. V and J are TRBV25-1 and TRBJ2-7; D might be TRBD2 (5 bases). Germline V gives CDR1 MGHDK, CDR2 SYGVNS. The CDR3 contains 15 residues. Trimming pared 6 bases from V and 1 base from J, leaving 16 bases between. DNA of the CDR3: TGTGCCAGCAGCCAAACGGGAATCCAATCCTACGAGCAGTACTTC. Protein product: CASSQTGIQSYEQYF.

This clonotype was seen at least ten times. The CDR3 is CSARAGTGFREQYF. CDR3 DNA: TGCAGTGCTAGAGCCGGGACAGGGTTTCGCGAGCAGTACTTC. The chain links TRBV20-1 to TRBJ2-7; 9 bases agree with TRBD1. V trimming: 1 base; J trimming: 6 bases; junction bases outside the gene matches: 7. Germline assignment: CDR1 DFQATT and CDR2 SNEGSKA (reference sequence). The CDR3 has 14 amino acids.

The chain carries TRBV18 and TRBJ2-5; the D is unclear. Germline values: CDR1 KGHSH, CDR2 LQKENI. This CDR3 contains 13 residues. V was trimmed by 3 bases and J by 5 bases, leaving 10 bases between them. As DNA, the CDR3 is TGTGCCAGCTCACCGCAAGATTCGGAGACCCAGTACTTC. It codes for CASSPQDSETQYF.

This clonotype showed up many times. The CDR3 DNA follows: TGTGCCAGCAGCCCCCAGTCAACCGGGGCCGGGGAGCTGTTTTTT. Protein: CASSPQSTGAGELFF. The rearrangement links TRBV11-3 to TRBJ2-2, with a weak D call TRBD2 (5 bases). CDR1 and CDR2 from the germline V gene are SGHNT and YENEEA. Deletions cut 5 bases from V and 6 bases from J, with 16 bases between. The CDR3 covers 15 residues.

This clonotype was seen ten or more times. This sequence joins TRBV10-3 and TRBJ2-3; TRBD1 matches 7 bases. CDR1 and CDR2 from the germline V gene are ENHRY and SYGVKD. The CDR3 covers 14 residues. V lost 3 bases and J lost 8; bases outside the gene matches: 8. CDR3 sequence: CAISEKQGPTTQYF. As DNA, the CDR3 is TGTGCCATCAGTGAAAAACAGGGGCCTACTACGCAGTATTTT.

The J gene is TRBJ2-3, the V gene TRBV4-2; 7 bases are a match to TRBD1. J gave up 2 bases and V 6 bases, and 23 bases lay outside the gene matches. CDR3 length equals 20 residues. Germline V gene sequence: CDR1 LGHNA, CDR2 YNFKEQ. CDR3: CASSSTFPTYTGDTTDTQYF. Here the CDR3 DNA reads TGTGCCAGCAGTTCTACATTCCCCACGTATACAGGGGACACCACAGATACGCAGTATTTT.

The chain has TRBV12-3 or TRBV12-4 and TRBJ1-3, with D maybe TRBD1 (5 bases). V gave up 6 bases and J gave up 1 base, with 7 bases separating them. The CDR3 has 13 residues. The CDR3 protein is CASRGVSGNTIYF. The CDR3 DNA reads TGTGCCAGCAGGGGGGTTTCTGGAAACACCATATATTTT.

The J gene is TRBJ2-1, the V gene TRBV11-3; 16 bases line up with TRBD2. The germline CDR1 and CDR2 sequences are SGHNT and YENEEA. CDR3 length: 16 amino acids. Trimming took 4 bases from V and 6 from J; bases not matched to a gene: 3. The CDR3 nucleotides read TGTGCCAGCAGCTACGGGACTAGCGGGAGGGTCAATGAGCAGTTCTTC. Protein product: CASSYGTSGRVNEQFF.

This clonotype was detected only a few times. The chain couples TRBV12-3 or TRBV12-4 to TRBJ2-5; D gene ambiguous. The CDR3 length is 13 residues. Trimming cost V 4 bases and J 3 bases, with 9 bases left between them. The CDR3 nucleotides read TGTGCCAGCAGTTCTCATATAAAAGAGACCCAGTACTTC. Translating it yields CASSSHIKETQYF.

V gene TRBV5-1 combines with J gene TRBJ2-5; TRBD1 aligns across 9 bases. The germline V gene has CDR1 SGHRS and CDR2 YFSETQ. V shed 0 bases and J 0 bases; nucleotides not matched to a gene: 3. The CDR3 contains 16 residues. CDR3 in amino acids: CASSLAGQGNQETQYF. As DNA, the CDR3 is TGCGCCAGCAGCTTGGCGGGACAGGGAAACCAAGAGACCCAGTACTTC.

In this sample, this clonotype turned up a few times. V and J are TRBV11-1 and TRBJ2-7; no definite D call. The CDR3 sequence is 14 residues long. V gave up 5 bases and J gave up 4 bases, with 15 bases separating them. The V gene's germline CDR1 is SGHAT and CDR2 FQDESV (reference sequence). CDR3 in amino acids: CASSPELGPYEQYF. CDR3 bases: TGTGCCAGCAGCCCCGAACTCGGACCGTACGAGCAGTACTTC.

The V gene is TRBV7-8, the J gene TRBJ1-6, with D perhaps matching TRBD1 (5 bases). V was clipped by 4 bases and J by 8 bases, with 9 bases between them. This CDR3 contains 13 residues. Germline V gene sequence: CDR1 SGHVS, CDR2 FQNEAQ. The CDR3 loop is CASSWDLDSPLHF. The CDR3 DNA reads as TGTGCCAGCAGCTGGGACTTGGATTCACCCCTCCACTTT.

Comments on this clonotype: With a much larger clone just one base away, this may be a read error. The chain is built from TRBV19 and TRBJ2-1, with D possibly being TRBD2 (5 bases). Trimming removed 10 bases from V and 7 bases from J, with 17 bases in between. Germline V lookup: CDR1 LNHDA, CDR2 SQIVND (reference sequence). The CDR3 consists of 13 residues. The CDR3 DNA sequence: TGTGCCATTCGCCCCCCGGGGAATAATGAGCAGTTCTTC. It is translated as CAIRPPGNNEQFF.

This clonotype was counted at least ten times. The chain joins TRBV20-1 to TRBJ1-1; D gene uncertain. Trimming stripped 7 bases from V and 3 bases from J, with 9 bases between. Germline V lookup: CDR1 DFQATT, CDR2 SNEGSKA (reference sequence). This CDR3 region has 11 residues. This CDR3 is CSGREDTEAFF. The CDR3 nucleotides read TGCAGTGGCCGGGAGGACACTGAAGCTTTCTTT.

The rearrangement joins TRBV12-3 or TRBV12-4 to TRBJ2-7; 11 bases are shared with TRBD1. The V and J ends lost 5 bases and 3 bases, in that order; junction bases with no gene match: 12. The CDR3 sequence is 17 residues long. CDR3 nucleotide sequence: TGTGCCAGCAGTCTGGGGACAGGGGGATCCTCCAGCTACGAGCAGTACTTC. Translation gives CASSLGTGGSSSYEQYF.

In this sample, this clonotype turned up many times. J is TRBJ2-7 and V is TRBV5-1, with a weak D call TRBD2 (5 bases). Germline V CDR1 and CDR2: SGHRS, YFSETQ. The CDR3 runs to 15 residues. V was trimmed by 0 bases and J by 5 bases, leaving 15 bases between them. The CDR3 here is CASSLDGLSGNEQYF. In DNA form, the CDR3 reads TGCGCCAGCAGCTTGGACGGGCTGAGCGGCAACGAGCAGTACTTC.